One TCR beta chain is described in this entry. The CDR3 spans 16 residues. Germline V gene data show CDR1 as LGHNA and CDR2 as YSLEER. Trimming pared 3 bases from V and 9 bases from J, leaving 18 bases between. The entry originates in a study of blood T cell repertoires in COVID-19. Original processing methods: Reference gene primer amplification in the assay estimated nucleated cell counts. The protocol was immunoSEQ multiplex PCR, while the TCRdb copy is restricted to in-frame clones and leaves out a portion. Clone size and V and J calls were adopted from that table, with D and trimming inferred from the DNA. The data hold some 80,000 clones, with about nine tenths observed a single time.

The V gene is TRBV4-3, the J gene TRBJ1-6; D is ambiguous. The sequenced sample was peripheral blood. The sequence was collected from a human donor in a cohort sampled during active COVID-19. As DNA, the CDR3 is TGCGCCAGCAGCCAGAATAGCGGCAAAGGCTCTTCACCCCTCCACTTT. This gives the protein CASSQNSGKGSSPLHF.